The rows below give T cell receptor beta chains drawn from one sample of a study of blood T cell repertoires in COVID-19. Clones were read by immunoSEQ multiplex PCR, and TCRdb kept only the in-frame ones, dropping some. The sample records over 35,000 clones, roughly nine tenths being singletons. The specimen sequenced was peripheral blood. These TCRs come from a woman aged 25-40 years in a cohort sampled during active COVID-19. Each CDR3 is given with its conserved first and last residue. D genes are given only for firm matches. Only some rows state a clone size, as once, few, many or a class for expanded clones.

>TRBJ2-3|TRBV12-3/TRBV12-4|-|TRBD2
TGTGCCAGCAGTTTGACTAGCGCGACGCAGTATTTT
CASSLTSATQYF
>TRBJ2-7|TRBV5-5|once|TRBD2
TGTGCCAGCAGCCCCGCCGGGACTAGCGTAGCCGAGCAGTACTTC
CASSPAGTSVAEQYF
>TRBJ2-5|TRBV7-9|-|-
TGTGCCAGCAGCTTAGGGGGCCAGGGGAAAGAGACCCAGTACTTC
CASSLGGQGKETQYF
>TRBJ1-2|TRBV5-4|-|TRBD1
TGTGCCAGCAGCCTAGGGGACAGAGTGAACTATGGCTACACCTTC
CASSLGDRVNYGYTF
>TRBJ2-2|TRBV4-2|-|-
TGTGCCAGCAGCCAAGATGGGCGTGGGGGCAGCACCGGGGAGCTGTTTTTT
CASSQDGRGGSTGELFF
>TRBJ1-3|TRBV5-4|-|TRBD1
TGTGCCAGCAGCCTGGACAGGGCGGGAAACACCATATATTTT
CASSLDRAGNTIYF
>TRBJ2-2|TRBV24-1|-|TRBD1
TGTGCCACCAGTGATTTGACAGGGGCCGGAGCCGGGGAGCTGTTTTTT
CATSDLTGAGAGELFF
>TRBJ2-1|TRBV28|-|TRBD1
TGTGCCAGCAGTCCCCGAGGGACAGGGAAATTCAATGAGCAGTTCTTC
CASSPRGTGKFNEQFF
>TRBJ2-7|TRBV24-1|-|-
TGTGCCACCAGTGATTTTCCAGGGGACGAGCAGTACTTC
CATSDFPGDEQYF
>TRBJ1-1|TRBV4-3|-|-
TGCGCCAGCAGCCAAGACTCAGGGGATGGGTTTCAGAACACTGAAGCTTTCTTT
CASSQDSGDGFQNTEAFF
>TRBJ2-7|TRBV11-2|-|-
TGTGCCAGCAGCTTCTCGGGGGAAGCTCGAGAGCAGTACTTC
CASSFSGEAREQYF
>TRBJ2-3|TRBV6-5|-|TRBD2
TGTGCCAGCAGCAGCGGGGGGGCTCACACAGATACGCAGTATTTT
CASSSGGAHTDTQYF
>TRBJ1-4|TRBV6-1|-|-
TGTGCCAGCAGTGAAGCCTACCGAAGAGGGGACGGGGGTAATGAAAAACTGTTTTTT
CASSEAYRRGDGGNEKLFF
>TRBJ2-3|TRBV4-2|-|TRBD2
TGTGCCAGCAGCTCGGGACTAGCGGTCCTAGGCCCAGATACGCAGTATTTT
CASSSGLAVLGPDTQYF
>TRBJ1-1|TRBV13|-|-
TGTGCCAGCAGCTTAGGCGGGAACAGGAACACTGAAGCTTTCTTT
CASSLGGNRNTEAFF
>TRBJ2-1|TRBV30|-|TRBD1
TGTGCCTGGAGTGGGAAGGGGGCCGGTGGGGAGCAGTTCTTC
CAWSGKGAGGEQFF
>TRBJ2-1|TRBV11-2|-|-
TGTGCCAGCAGCCTAGGTACGGGAGTACGGTTCTTC
CASSLGTGVRFF
>TRBJ2-5|TRBV4-1|-|-
TGCGCCAGCAGCCTTCGCGGACTAAATACAGAGACCCAGTACTTC
CASSLRGLNTETQYF
>TRBJ1-5|TRBV28|few|TRBD1
TGTGCCAGCAGTCCCCGGACAGGGGCTAAGCAGCCCCAGCATTTT
CASSPRTGAKQPQHF
>TRBJ2-7|TRBV7-2|-|-
TGTGCCAGCAGCTTAAGTAGCGGAGCTTACGAGCAGTACTTC
CASSLSSGAYEQYF
>TRBJ2-6|TRBV27|-|TRBD1
TGTGCCAGCAGTTTAAGGAGACAGGGGGTGTCTGGGGCCAACGTCCTGACTTTC
CASSLRRQGVSGANVLTF
>TRBJ2-1|TRBV7-9|-|TRBD2
TGTGCCAGCAGCCTCGTGGCGGGAGGGCTTAATGAGCAGTTCTTC
CASSLVAGGLNEQFF
>TRBJ1-5|TRBV19|-|-
TGTGCCAGTAGTATCCGACGGGGGAATCAGCCCCAGCATTTT
CASSIRRGNQPQHF
>TRBJ1-3|TRBV30|-|-
TGTGCCTGGGGGGGCGACTCTGGAAACACCATATATTTT
CAWGGDSGNTIYF
>TRBJ2-1|TRBV2|-|TRBD2
TGTGCCAGCAGTGTACTAGCGGGAGGGCACAATGAGCAGTTCTTC
CASSVLAGGHNEQFF
>TRBJ2-7|TRBV6-2/TRBV6-3|-|-
TGTGCCAGCAGTTACTACATTCGCGAGCAGTACTTC
CASSYYIREQYF
>TRBJ1-2|TRBV4-3|-|-
TGCGCCAGCAGCCAAGACGTTAACTATGGCTACACCTTC
CASSQDVNYGYTF
>TRBJ1-5|TRBV28|-|TRBD1
TGTGCCAGCAGTTCACTATCACCCAGGGGGTATCAGCCCCAGCATTTT
CASSSLSPRGYQPQHF
>TRBJ1-5|TRBV6-6|-|-
TGTGCCAGCACCAGGGGCGGTCAGCCCCAGCATTTT
CASTRGGQPQHF
>TRBJ1-3|TRBV15|-|-
TGTGCCACCAGCAGAGGGGATTCTGGAGGAGCCGGAAACACCATATATTTT
CATSRGDSGGAGNTIYF
>TRBJ2-3|TRBV4-2|-|-
TGTGCCAGCAGCCAAGATAGGGCGGAGGCAGATACGCAGTATTTT
CASSQDRAEADTQYF
>TRBJ2-1|TRBV27|-|TRBD1
TGTGCCAGCAGGATGACAGGGTCCCTGTTCTTC
CASRMTGSLFF
>TRBJ1-4|TRBV3-1/TRBV3-2|-|-
TGTGCCAGCAGCCATATTGGAGCAGGGGCAACTAATGAAAAACTGTTTTTT
CASSHIGAGATNEKLFF
>TRBJ1-6|TRBV19|once|-
TGTGCCAGTAGTATAGGGAAGGGGTTAGAGTCACCCCTCCACTTT
CASSIGKGLESPLHF
>TRBJ1-3|TRBV6-5|-|TRBD1
TGTGCCAGCAGAGACAGGGGAAAAGGAAACACCATATATTTT
CASRDRGKGNTIYF
>TRBJ2-1|TRBV13|-|TRBD2
TGTGCCAGCAGCTTAGAGGGAAAGGGACTAATGTTCTTC
CASSLEGKGLMFF
>TRBJ2-3|TRBV5-5|-|-
TGTGCCAGCAGCTATCGGAGGGCCGGGGCCACAGATACGCAGTATTTT
CASSYRRAGATDTQYF
>TRBJ1-1|TRBV6-1|few|-
TGTGCCAGCAGTGAAGCGGCACAGGGGAACACTGAAGCTTTCTTT
CASSEAAQGNTEAFF
>TRBJ1-2|TRBV24-1|-|-
TGTGCCACCAGTGACCAGGGAACGGGGGAAGCTAACTATGGCTACACCTTC
CATSDQGTGEANYGYTF